This T cell receptor beta chain was sequenced for a study of T cells after yellow fever vaccination. This clonotype occurred a few times. From the 5' RACE reads, TCRdb called clonotypes with MiXCR, one entry per CDR3 protein. The sample consists of roughly 340,000 distinct CDR3 sequences, 8.5% to 10% of them appearing once. The source is a man younger than 30 who received the YFV17D yellow fever vaccine. Sequenced material: PBMCs, taken on the day of the first yellow fever vaccination.

The DNA for the CDR3 is TGTGCCGGACGACTAGCGGGGGACACAGATACGCAGTATTTT. This encodes CAGRLAGDTDTQYF. This sequence joins TRBV6-4 and TRBJ2-3, with TRBD2 matching 12 bases. CDR1 and CDR2 (germline): MRHNA, SNTAGT. The J segment lost 2 bases and the V segment lost 11 bases, leaving 5 bases of the junction unmatched. This CDR3 has 14 residues.